These T cell receptor beta chains were read from a single sample in a study of shared clonotypes between healthy human individuals. Using immunoSEQ multiplex PCR, the repertoire was profiled, and TCRdb retains in-frame clones only, with some absent. Among some 2,400,000 clones listed, around 95% were seen once. Sequences were obtained from naive CD4+ T cells sorted from blood. The receptors derive from a man aged 18 to 30 in good health. CDR3s include the opening cysteine and the closing phenylalanine or tryptophan. D genes are given only for firm matches. Clone size, where shown, is once, few, many, or a class for clones that have expanded.

j_gene,d_gene,abundance,v_gene,CDR3aa,CDR3nt
TRBJ1-6,NA,NA,TRBV21-1,CASPDKLNSPLHF,TGTGCCAGCCCCGATAAGCTTAATTCACCCCTCCACTTT
TRBJ1-2,NA,few,TRBV28,CASRTNYGYTF,TGTGCCAGCAGGACCAACTATGGCTACACCTTC
TRBJ2-2,TRBD1,NA,TRBV6-6,CASSYDRGNTGELFF,TGTGCCAGCAGTTACGACAGGGGTAACACCGGGGAGCTGTTTTTT
TRBJ2-7,NA,once,TRBV29-1,CSVGSNYEQYF,TGCAGCGTTGGTTCCAACTACGAGCAGTACTTC
TRBJ1-1,NA,once,TRBV30,CAWSKPGRTEAFF,TGTGCCTGGAGTAAGCCGGGGCGGACTGAAGCTTTCTTT
TRBJ1-5,TRBD1,once,TRBV30,CAWSFKGANQPQHF,TGTGCCTGGAGTTTCAAGGGGGCGAATCAGCCCCAGCATTTT
TRBJ2-5,NA,NA,TRBV5-1,CASSLGPGQETQYF,TGCGCCAGCAGCTTGGGGCCCGGACAAGAGACCCAGTACTTC
TRBJ2-7,NA,once,TRBV2,CASKADITYEQYF,TGTGCCAGCAAAGCGGACATTACCTACGAGCAGTACTTC
TRBJ1-1,NA,NA,TRBV7-9,CASSPPYTVNTEAFF,TGTGCCAGCAGCCCCCCGTATACAGTGAACACTGAAGCTTTCTTT
TRBJ1-5,NA,NA,TRBV6-5,CATGRVQPQHF,TGTGCCACCGGGCGGGTCCAGCCCCAGCATTTT
TRBJ2-7,NA,NA,TRBV21-1,CASSTAATYEQYF,TGTGCCAGCAGCACGGCAGCCACCTACGAGCAGTACTTC
TRBJ1-1,NA,NA,TRBV4-1,CASSLGLGSNTEAFF,TGCGCCAGCAGCCTCGGTTTGGGATCGAACACTGAAGCTTTCTTT
TRBJ1-2,NA,NA,TRBV18,CASSLDSNVGYTF,TGTGCCAGCTCACTCGACAGTAATGTTGGCTACACCTTC
TRBJ2-3,TRBD2,NA,TRBV19,CASSQIGLAGVSDTQYF,TGTGCCAGTAGCCAGATTGGGCTAGCGGGAGTTTCAGATACGCAGTATTTT
TRBJ2-2,TRBD2,NA,TRBV7-7,CASSSTGGGTGELFF,TGTGCTAGCAGCTCAACGGGGGGAGGGACCGGGGAGCTGTTTTTT
TRBJ2-6,NA,NA,TRBV29-1,CSVGTASGANVLTF,TGCAGCGTTGGGACCGCGTCTGGGGCCAACGTCCTGACTTTC
TRBJ2-1,TRBD2,NA,TRBV11-2,CASSSISGRAGNEQFF,TGTGCCAGCAGCTCAATTAGCGGGAGGGCCGGGAATGAGCAGTTCTTC
TRBJ2-3,NA,NA,TRBV4-2,CASSQDGSAGTDTQYF,TGTGCCAGCAGCCAAGACGGATCGGCGGGGACAGATACGCAGTATTTT
TRBJ2-7,TRBD1,NA,TRBV29-1,CSVARGRGQYF,TGCAGCGTAGCCAGGGGGCGCGGGCAGTACTTC
TRBJ2-3,NA,NA,TRBV5-6,CASSFLKDTQYF,TGTGCCAGCAGTTTCCTGAAGGATACGCAGTATTTT
TRBJ2-1,TRBD2,once,TRBV6-4,CASRLAGGAEQFF,TGTGCCAGCAGGCTAGCGGGAGGGGCTGAGCAGTTCTTC
TRBJ2-7,TRBD2,NA,TRBV15,CATSRGGLAGGLYEQYF,TGTGCCACCAGCAGAGGAGGACTAGCGGGAGGACTCTACGAGCAGTACTTC
TRBJ1-1,NA,NA,TRBV11-2,CASSLTGAGGTEAFF,TGTGCCAGCAGCTTAACCGGGGCCGGGGGCACTGAAGCTTTCTTT
TRBJ1-5,TRBD1,NA,TRBV18,CASSPLMTGYNQPQHF,TGTGCCAGCTCACCCTTAATGACAGGGTACAATCAGCCCCAGCATTTT
TRBJ1-1,TRBD1,NA,TRBV5-6,CASSLGTGNTEAFF,TGTGCCAGCAGCTTGGGGACAGGGAACACTGAAGCTTTCTTT
TRBJ2-7,NA,NA,TRBV4-1,CASSQLGIGEQYF,TGCGCCAGCAGCCAACTGGGGATCGGCGAGCAGTACTTC
TRBJ2-3,NA,NA,TRBV10-3,CAISETPGVDTQYF,TGTGCCATCAGTGAGACGCCCGGGGTGGATACGCAGTATTTT
TRBJ2-7,NA,few,TRBV7-9,CASSLPKNYEQYF,TGTGCCAGCAGCTTGCCCAAAAACTACGAGCAGTACTTC
TRBJ1-3,NA,once,TRBV29-1,CSVQTQTASSGNTIYF,TGCAGCGTCCAAACACAGACCGCCAGCTCTGGAAACACCATATATTTT
TRBJ1-2,NA,NA,TRBV19,CATKYPAGNYGYTF,TGTGCCACTAAATACCCCGCGGGTAACTATGGCTACACCTTC
TRBJ2-7,NA,few,TRBV6-6,CASSYSGEQYF,TGTGCCAGCAGTTACTCGGGGGAGCAGTACTTC
TRBJ2-5,NA,NA,TRBV14,CASSRTGTRETQYF,TGTGCCAGCAGCCGAACGGGGACCCGGGAGACCCAGTACTTC
TRBJ2-5,NA,NA,TRBV11-2,CASSLRTGLAQETQYF,TGTGCCAGCAGCTTAAGAACAGGGCTCGCGCAAGAGACCCAGTACTTC
TRBJ2-7,NA,NA,TRBV7-9,CASRDSRTYEQYF,TGTGCCAGCAGGGACTCGAGGACCTACGAGCAGTACTTC
TRBJ2-2,NA,NA,TRBV5-8,CASSLRGWGGTGELFF,TGTGCCAGCAGCTTGAGGGGCTGGGGCGGCACCGGGGAGCTGTTTTTT
TRBJ1-2,TRBD1,NA,TRBV4-1,CASSREDRELYGYTF,TGCGCCAGCAGCCGAGAGGACAGGGAGTTGTATGGCTACACCTTC
TRBJ2-5,NA,NA,TRBV5-1,CASSLAVRVQETQYF,TGCGCCAGCAGCTTGGCCGTCAGGGTTCAAGAGACCCAGTACTTC
TRBJ2-7,NA,NA,TRBV7-3,CASSLIHSVGEQYF,TGTGCCAGCAGCTTAATACACTCGGTGGGCGAGCAGTACTTC
TRBJ1-6,TRBD1,NA,TRBV5-1,CASSTEGQAAYNSPLHF,TGCGCCAGCAGCACGGAGGGACAGGCGGCCTATAATTCACCCCTCCACTTT
TRBJ2-2,NA,NA,TRBV7-2,CASHPAGTTGELFF,TGTGCCAGCCACCCCGCAGGGACCACCGGGGAGCTGTTTTTT
TRBJ1-3,TRBD1,NA,TRBV9,CASSPTQGVSGNTIYF,TGTGCCAGCAGCCCAACACAGGGGGTCTCTGGAAACACCATATATTTT
TRBJ1-1,NA,NA,TRBV2,CASTTGFYTEAFF,TGTGCCAGTACAACAGGATTCTACACTGAAGCTTTCTTT
TRBJ2-2,NA,NA,TRBV6-5,CASTPGTPTGELFF,TGTGCCAGCACCCCCGGGACGCCCACCGGGGAGCTGTTTTTT
TRBJ1-1,NA,NA,TRBV19,CASSIEPDRLTEAFF,TGTGCCAGTAGTATAGAACCCGACAGACTTACTGAAGCTTTCTTT
TRBJ2-5,TRBD2,NA,TRBV7-9,CASSPGTSGSGETQYF,TGTGCCAGCAGCCCCGGGACTAGCGGGAGTGGAGAGACCCAGTACTTC
TRBJ2-1,NA,NA,TRBV11-3,CASSPGVLSMGEQFF,TGTGCCAGCAGCCCAGGGGTACTTAGTATGGGTGAGCAGTTCTTC
TRBJ1-1,NA,NA,TRBV6-6,CASSYRGEMTEAFF,TGTGCCAGCAGTTACCGGGGAGAGATGACTGAAGCTTTCTTT
TRBJ1-5,NA,NA,TRBV27,CASSLATLSNQPQHF,TGTGCCAGCAGTCTAGCCACCTTAAGCAATCAGCCCCAGCATTTT
TRBJ2-5,NA,NA,TRBV20-1,CSATGGETQYF,TGCAGTGCTACAGGAGGGGAGACCCAGTACTTC
TRBJ1-4,NA,NA,TRBV6-1,CASSPTVSTNEKLFF,TGTGCCAGCAGTCCGACAGTCTCAACTAATGAAAAACTGTTTTTT
TRBJ2-7,NA,NA,TRBV10-1,CASSECNREYEQYF,TGCGCCAGCAGTGAGTGTAATCGGGAGTACGAGCAGTACTTC
TRBJ1-5,TRBD1,NA,TRBV19,CASLAQGASNQPQHF,TGTGCCAGTTTGGCCCAGGGGGCGTCCAATCAGCCCCAGCATTTT
TRBJ2-7,NA,NA,TRBV11-2,CASSPYRDHEQYF,TGTGCCAGCAGCCCCTACAGGGACCACGAGCAGTACTTC